These T cell receptor beta chains were read from a single sample in a study of long-term antiretroviral therapy in people with HIV. Assay: immunoSEQ multiplex PCR; the TCRdb copy retains only in-frame clones and omits some. The sample carries 35,000 to 45,000 clones, 80% to 90% recorded once. The input for sequencing was unsorted PBMCs, taken just before starting antiretroviral therapy. Receptors originate from a woman under 30 with HIV. Each CDR3 is given without its conserved first and last residue.

V | length | CDR3
TRBV6-5 | 11 | ASSRDGNYGYT
TRBV7-3 | 12 | ASSLGDRGSEQY
TRBV7-3 | 13 | ASSFQRGTYNEQF
TRBV19 | 11 | ASSLAPPYEQY
TRBV6-1 | 14 | ASSEDGIGLQETQY
TRBV19 | 13 | ASTSSDLYGNTIY
TRBV27 | 13 | ASSLRAMNTGELF
TRBV4-1 | 14 | ASSQVRGQGATEQF
TRBV6-1 | 10 | ASIDRGYGYT
TRBV7-9 | 14 | ASSLTGTGVHYGYT
TRBV28 | 13 | ASSRGLAGDDEQF
TRBV7-2 | 10 | ASRRGTDTQY
TRBV11-3 | 11 | ASSLDPLGEQF
TRBV7-2 | 13 | ASSPNSGGSQPQH
TRBV14 | 11 | ASSRETGREQY
TRBV4-2 | 13 | ASSQGLAGSYEQY
TRBV7-8 | 13 | ASSLGTGVTDTQY
TRBV9 | 13 | ASSVGLAGRETQY
TRBV7-3 | 11 | ASSYTLENEQF
TRBV27 | 11 | ASSLRGGRPQH
TRBV9 | 16 | ASSPSKLAGGPEETQY
TRBV29-1 | 11 | SVVDGRDQPQH
TRBV19 | 12 | ASSIAAANYGYT
TRBV9 | 12 | ASSLSPWPDTQY
TRBV2 | 12 | AIFDRGDTGELF
TRBV6-5 | 12 | ASSLQDVNTEAF
TRBV6-5 | 13 | ASSLGLDSTGELF
TRBV9 | 13 | ASSPGRAGSDTQY
TRBV20-1 | 9 | SPLGGGTQY
TRBV21-1 | 14 | ASSKAKASGRNEQF
TRBV7-2 | 14 | ASSSYLLPREDTQY
TRBV18 | 14 | ASSPPGNRGSQPQH
TRBV19 | 17 | ASTLTGLPVFSGANVLT
TRBV7-3 | 12 | ASSHEGSINEQF
TRBV7-2 | 11 | ASSFPSADTQY
TRBV19 | 13 | ASSGTGGAHQPQH
TRBV6-1 | 12 | ASHRSQGSYEQY